This entry is about one T cell receptor (delta chain). Its specificity is not known. This DNA translates differently at residue 21 from the TCRdb protein, which is that of a much larger clone; a read error is likely, and the protein shown is the DNA's own translation. Vgamma9/Vdelta2+ and Vdelta2-negative gammadelta T cells were flow-sorted from PBMC for bulk sequencing. CDR3 size: 27 residues. In germline, CDR1 is TSWWSYY, CDR2 QGS. Trimming pared 2 bases from V and 0 bases from J, leaving 46 bases between. Each sorted gammadelta sample had TRG and TRD chains sequenced. TCRdb re-called the multiplex PCR reads with CATT. This repertoire shows some 100,000 delta-chain clones, more than 1.4% found once; its top ten account for approximately 10%. The entry originates in a study of γδ T cells in repeated Plasmodium falciparum infection. Across the whole study: Age- and gender-matched Australian children served as comparison for malaria-exposed Malian children. Study conclusions and caveats: Repeated controlled infections reportedly drove waves of new clonotype selection in Vdelta2-negative, mostly Vdelta1+, gammadelta repertoires. Donors in Mali lived in a small rural village, largely one ethnic group.

The J gene is TRDJ1, the V gene TRDV1, with a weak D call TRDD2 (8 bases). Sample: gamma-delta T cells from blood. The source of this sequence is a pool of human donors (malaria-infected and uninfected, not separated). CDR3 DNA: TGTGCTCTTGGGGAAAGAAGGCCTTCCTATTTAGGAAGAACCATGTACTGGGGATGGGGTCACACCGATAAACTCATCTTT. Its protein product is CALGERRPSYLGRTMYWGWGHTDKLIF.